This entry lists 25 T cell receptor beta chains sequenced from one sample in a study of blood T cell repertoires in COVID-19. Libraries were prepared by immunoSEQ multiplex PCR; TCRdb keeps only in-frame clonotypes and omits some of them. This table holds tens of thousands of clones, less than 85% found once. The sample was peripheral blood. The receptors come from a human donor in a cohort sampled during active COVID-19.

J is TRBJ1-1 and V is TRBV5-1, with D uncertain. V was cut by 4 bases and J by 6 bases, with 13 bases left in between. The CDR3 sequence is 13 residues long. Germline loops: CDR1 SGHRS, CDR2 YFSETQ. The CDR3 is CASSPGSSAEAFF. DNA for the CDR3: TGCGCCAGCAGCCCCGGTAGTTCGGCTGAAGCTTTCTTT.

The chain has TRBV28 and TRBJ2-7, with 7 bases fitting TRBD1. From germline, CDR1 is MDHEN and CDR2 SYDVKM. The CDR3 spans 13 residues. The trim removed 6 bases at V and 6 bases at J, leaving 8 bases unmatched. CDR3 nucleotides: TGTGCCAGCAGGGCTCCGGGACAGAGCGAGCAGTACTTC. This codes for CASRAPGQSEQYF.

This clone turned up a few times. The gene calls are TRBV4-1 and TRBJ1-1, with D uncertain. V dropped 0 bases and J dropped 1 base, with 12 bases sitting between them. Per the germline V gene, CDR1 is MGHRA and CDR2 is YSYEKL. This CDR3 is 16 amino acids long. CDR3 loop: CASSQDLSWQNTEAFF. The CDR3 DNA reads as TGCGCCAGCAGCCAAGATCTTTCTTGGCAGAACACTGAAGCTTTCTTT.

The chain links TRBV19 to TRBJ1-1, with 7 nucleotides matching TRBD1. This CDR3 comprises 14 residues. Germline-derived CDR1 and CDR2 are LNHDA and SQIVND (reference sequence). The V and J ends lost 3 bases and 5 bases, in that order; junction bases with no gene match: 6. Here the CDR3 DNA reads TGTGCCAGTAGTATTTCGACAGGGTGGACTGAAGCTTTCTTT. The encoded protein is CASSISTGWTEAFF.

The chain is built from TRBV5-1 and TRBJ2-3, with D perhaps matching TRBD1 (6 bases). Deletions cut 1 base from V and 1 base from J, with 10 bases between. The CDR3 is made up of 15 amino acids. Germline V gene lookup returns CDR1 SGHRS and CDR2 YFSETQ. CDR3 sequence: CASSLQGFGTDTQYF. As DNA, the CDR3 is TGCGCCAGCAGCTTGCAGGGGTTTGGCACAGATACGCAGTATTTT.

The chain couples TRBV9 to TRBJ1-1; the D gene is possibly TRBD1 (6 bases). V was trimmed by 3 bases and J by 5 bases, leaving 17 bases between them. Germline CDR1 is SGDLS and CDR2 is YYNGEE. CDR3 length: 15 amino acids. In nucleotides, the CDR3 is TGTGCCAGCAGCGATGGGGCAGGGGACGGGACTGAAGCTTTCTTT. It translates to CASSDGAGDGTEAFF. The full variable domain, completed using reference TRBV9 and TRBJ1-1, is DSGVTQTPKHLITATGQRVTLRCSPRSGDLSVYWYQQSLDQGLQFLIQYYNGEERAKGNILERFSAQQFPDLHSELNLSSLELGDSALYFCASSDGAGDGTEAFFGQGTRLTVV.

The J gene is TRBJ1-1, the V gene TRBV19, with D perhaps matching TRBD1 (6 bases). In germline, CDR1 is LNHDA, CDR2 SQIVND (reference sequence). The CDR3 runs to 14 residues. The V end lost 6 bases, the J end lost 6 bases, and 17 bases lay between the germline ends. The CDR3 region has the DNA TGTGCCAGTAGGTTACAGGGTGGCCTAGCTGAAGCTTTCTTT. It yields the protein CASRLQGGLAEAFF.

V is TRBV6-6 and J is TRBJ1-1; 7 bases line up with TRBD1. The CDR3 totals 14 residues. The ends lost 7 bases at V and 2 bases at J; junction bases unmatched: 7. The germline V gene encodes CDR1 MNHNY and CDR2 SVGAGI (reference sequence). The CDR3 here is CASTRDRINTEAFF. The CDR3 DNA sequence: TGTGCCAGCACCCGGGACAGAATAAACACTGAAGCTTTCTTT.

As regards this clone: Other DNA sequences from this sample encode an identical CDR3 as well. The rearrangement uses TRBV6-5 and TRBJ2-1; 9 nucleotides agree with TRBD1. V lost 6 bases and J lost 1; bases outside the gene matches: 1. From germline, CDR1 is MNHEY and CDR2 SVGAGI. This CDR3 has 14 residues. This CDR3 reads CASRGQGSYNEQFF. In DNA form, the CDR3 reads TGTGCCAGCAGGGGACAGGGTTCCTACAATGAGCAGTTCTTC.

V and J are TRBV3-1 (or the pseudogene TRBV3-2) and TRBJ1-6, with TRBD1 matching over 10 bases. This CDR3 has 16 amino acids. Germline V gene sequence: CDR1 LGHDT, CDR2 YNNKEL (reference sequence). J lost 13 bases, V lost 1 base, and 10 bases had no gene match. CDR3 in DNA: TGTGCCAGCAGCCAAGGGTACGGGACAGGGGCTGTTCCCCTCCACTTT. As protein: CASSQGYGTGAVPLHF.

Worth noting for this clone: This sample also contains other DNA sequences that code for the same CDR3. The chain couples TRBV7-3 to TRBJ2-1, with 11 bases that match TRBD2. The CDR3 is made up of 14 amino acids. V lost 6 bases and J lost 8; bases outside the gene matches: 6. Germline values: CDR1 SGHTA, CDR2 FQGTGA. CDR3 sequence: CASRDSGGGDEQFF. The CDR3 nucleotides read TGTGCCAGCAGGGATAGCGGGGGGGGCGATGAGCAGTTCTTC.

This chain uses TRBV4-1 with TRBJ2-7; perhaps TRBD1 as D (6 bases). CDR1 is MGHRA and CDR2 is YSYEKL in the germline V gene. V lost 3 bases and J 3 bases, leaving 18 bases between the germline ends. There are 16 residues in the CDR3. Here the CDR3 DNA reads TGCGCCAGCAGCCAGATACCGGGACATAGGGTCTACGAGCAGTACTTC. As protein: CASSQIPGHRVYEQYF.

This clone was counted a single time. The CDR3 spells CASSLATGGTYEQYF. DNA of the CDR3: TGTGCCAGCAGCTTGGCTACAGGGGGGACCTACGAGCAGTACTTC. This chain connects TRBV5-4 to TRBJ2-7; 8 bases are a match to TRBD1. CDR3 size: 15 residues. Looked up from germline, CDR1 is SGHNT and CDR2 is YYREEE (reference sequence). V trimming: 0 bases; J trimming: 2 bases; junction bases outside the gene matches: 4. The whole variable domain, filled in from reference TRBV5-4 and TRBJ2-7, reads ETGVTQSPTHLIKTRGQQVTLRCSSQSGHNTVSWYQQALGQGPQFIFQYYREEENGRGNFPPRFSGLQFPNYSSELNVNALELDDSALYLCASSLATGGTYEQYFGPGTRLTVT.

The chain employs TRBV28 and TRBJ1-1, with TRBD1 as a possible D gene (6 bases). The CDR3 is 13 amino acids. Looked up from germline, CDR1 is MDHEN and CDR2 is SYDVKM. V gave up 7 bases and J gave up 5 bases, with 14 bases separating them. The CDR3 nucleotides read TGTGCCAGCAACGGGGACACCCTGACTGAAGCTTTCTTT. Its translation: CASNGDTLTEAFF.

The chain is built from TRBV28 and TRBJ2-7; D is possibly TRBD2 (5 bases). The CDR3 length is 12 residues. Trimming removed 2 bases at V and 3 bases at J, with 5 bases between. The germline V gene encodes CDR1 MDHEN and CDR2 SYDVKM. CDR3 region: CASSLEGYEQYF. The CDR3 DNA reads as TGTGCCAGCAGTTTAGAGGGCTACGAGCAGTACTTC.

J is TRBJ2-1 and V is TRBV7-9, with 11 bases lining up with TRBD2. V trimming: 3 bases; J trimming: 10 bases; junction bases outside the gene matches: 5. Germline CDR1 reads SEHNR; CDR2 reads FQNEAQ (reference sequence). This CDR3 has 14 residues. CDR3 in amino acids: CASSFSGGAWEQFF. In nucleotides, the CDR3 is TGTGCCAGCAGCTTTAGCGGGGGGGCATGGGAGCAGTTCTTC.

V usage is TRBV15 and J usage is TRBJ2-2, with TRBD1 matching over 7 bases. CDR1 is LNHNV, CDR2 YYDKDF, per germline (reference sequence). This CDR3 contains 18 residues. V gave up 3 bases and J gave up 6 bases; unmatched junction bases: 16. CDR3 amino acids: CATSSDKWTGRGAGELFF. Here the CDR3 DNA reads TGTGCCACCAGCAGTGATAAATGGACAGGTCGGGGTGCCGGGGAGCTGTTTTTT.

The genes are TRBV12-3 or TRBV12-4 and TRBJ1-2; 7 bases match TRBD1. This CDR3 is built from 11 residues. V was clipped by 8 bases and J by 5 bases; unmatched bases: 2. The CDR3 coding sequence is TGTGCCAGCGGGACAGCGTATGGCTACACCTTC. This encodes CASGTAYGYTF.

A few counts support this clone. J is TRBJ2-1 and V is TRBV5-4; TRBD2 agrees at 11 bases. The V gene's germline CDR1 is SGHNT and CDR2 YYREEE (reference sequence). CDR3 length equals 19 residues. V lost 0 bases to trimming and J lost 4 bases; unmatched junction nucleotides: 12. In DNA, the CDR3 is TGTGCCAGCAGCTTGGGAGATAGCGGGGGGGCCTTTACATACAATGAGCAGTTCTTC. Translated, it gives CASSLGDSGGAFTYNEQFF.

This rearrangement joins TRBV27 to TRBJ2-7, with D possibly TRBD2 on 5 matching bases. The V end lost 2 bases, the J end lost 2 bases, and 10 bases lay between the germline ends. This CDR3 spans 14 amino acids. Germline values: CDR1 MNHEY, CDR2 SMNVEV (reference sequence). The CDR3: CASSLAFGTYEQYF. The CDR3 DNA sequence: TGTGCCAGCAGTTTAGCTTTCGGGACCTACGAGCAGTACTTC.

The rearrangement joins TRBV6-5 to TRBJ2-7; 9 bases agree with TRBD2. Germline V lookup: CDR1 MNHEY, CDR2 SVGAGI. CDR3 length equals 13 residues. The V gene end was trimmed by 4 bases and the J gene end by 8 bases; junction bases not matched to a gene: 6. The CDR3 region has the DNA TGTGCCAGCAGTTCCCCCGGGACTAGCAAGCAGTACTTC. Translating it yields CASSSPGTSKQYF.

The chain carries TRBV7-3 and TRBJ2-3; D unclear. Trimming removed 1 base at V and 6 bases at J, with 8 bases between. The CDR3 sequence is 13 residues long. The germline V gene has CDR1 SGHTA and CDR2 FQGTGA. This CDR3 reads CASSLSSLDTQYF. CDR3 nucleotide sequence: TGTGCCAGCAGCTTAAGTAGTTTGGATACGCAGTATTTT.

The rearrangement links TRBV6-1 to TRBJ2-3; 8 bases fit TRBD2. Germline-derived CDR1 and CDR2 are MNHNS and SASEGT. With V trimmed by 1 base and J by 1 base, 1 base remained unmatched. CDR3 length: 15 residues. CDR3 protein: CASSEGRGGTDTQYF. CDR3 coding DNA: TGTGCCAGCAGTGAAGGGCGGGGGGGCACAGATACGCAGTATTTT.

The chain links TRBV5-4 to TRBJ1-2; D remains unclear. The ends were cut back, 4 bases at V and 3 bases at J, with 13 bases in the middle. The CDR3 has 14 residues. Germline V gene lookup returns CDR1 SGHNT and CDR2 YYREEE (reference sequence). In nucleotides, the CDR3 is TGTGCCAGCAGCCCCGCCCCCCCGGACTATGGCTACACCTTC. The encoded protein is CASSPAPPDYGYTF.

This clone appeared once. V usage is TRBV19 and J usage is TRBJ1-1; 7 bases are shared with TRBD1. Germline CDR1 and CDR2: LNHDA and SQIVND (reference sequence). The junction had 15 bases not matched to a gene; V was cut back by 7 bases and J by 4 bases. CDR3 length: 16 amino acids. The CDR3 loop reads CASNLPVGAGGTEAFF. The CDR3 bases are TGTGCCAGTAATCTCCCCGTAGGGGCAGGGGGCACTGAAGCTTTCTTT.